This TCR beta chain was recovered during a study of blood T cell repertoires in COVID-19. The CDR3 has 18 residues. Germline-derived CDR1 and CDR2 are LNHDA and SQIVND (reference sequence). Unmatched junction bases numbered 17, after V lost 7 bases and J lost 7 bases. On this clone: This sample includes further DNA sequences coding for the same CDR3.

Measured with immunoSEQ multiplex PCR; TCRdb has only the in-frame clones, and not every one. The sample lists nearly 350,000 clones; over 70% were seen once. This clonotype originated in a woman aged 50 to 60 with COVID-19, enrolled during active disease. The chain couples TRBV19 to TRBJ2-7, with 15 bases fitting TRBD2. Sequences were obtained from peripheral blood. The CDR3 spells CASTPGLAGGPSLGEQYF. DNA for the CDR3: TGTGCCAGTACCCCCGGACTAGCGGGAGGGCCCTCGTTGGGAGAGCAGTACTTC.